Each of the 25 T cell receptor beta chains below was sequenced from the same sample in a study of vaccination effects on CD4 cells after COVID-19. Repertoires were generated with immunoSEQ multiplex PCR, while TCRdb's copy carries only in-frame clones and drops some. The sample has around 81,000 clones, more than 60% seen once. Their antigens are not known. Antigen-specific CD4+ T cells were first expanded with viral peptide pools by the ViraFEST assay and only then sequenced. Culture proceeded for 9 to 11 days, and CD4+ T cells were then isolated. Each participant was administered two doses of either the BNT162b2 or the mRNA-1273 vaccine. The input for sequencing was CD4+ T cells from PBMCs cultured with HCoV-OC43 spike peptides, taken after COVID-19 vaccination. Subset described: HCoV-OC43 spike overlapping peptide pool stimulation. Every receptor here comes from a human donor who received a COVID-19 vaccine.

This rearrangement joins TRBV5-1 to TRBJ1-6; 8 bases match TRBD1. The V gene's germline CDR1 is SGHRS and CDR2 YFSETQ. V lost 0 bases and J lost 13; bases outside the gene matches: 6. This CDR3 has 14 residues. The CDR3 spells CASSLGTGPAPLHF. In DNA, the CDR3 is TGCGCCAGCAGCTTGGGGACAGGGCCTGCCCCCCTCCACTTT.

The chain joins TRBV6-5 to TRBJ1-2; possibly TRBD1 for D (6 bases). CDR1 is MNHEY and CDR2 is SVGAGI in the germline V gene. The CDR3 totals 15 residues. V was trimmed by 5 bases and J by 7 bases, leaving 20 bases between them. This CDR3 is CASSPRGGRGGGYTF. The CDR3 nucleotides are TGTGCCAGCAGTCCCCGGGGGGGCAGGGGAGGTGGCTACACCTTC.

The table lists this clone with a few counts. The chain uses TRBV5-4 and TRBJ2-7; 11 nucleotides match TRBD1. The CDR3 is made up of 14 amino acids. The V gene's germline CDR1 is SGHNT and CDR2 YYREEE (reference sequence). Trimming at V came to 3 bases and at J to 4 bases, leaving 3 bases not matched to a gene. This CDR3 is CASSSDRGLYEQYV. Here the CDR3 DNA reads TGTGCCAGCAGCTCGGACAGGGGGCTGTACGAGCAGTACGTC.

The CDR3 reads CASSQTGRGNTGELFF. CDR3 sequence (DNA): TGTGCCAGTAGTCAAACAGGGCGGGGGAACACCGGGGAGCTGTTTTTT. The chain joins TRBV19 to TRBJ2-2; the D gene could be TRBD1 or TRBD2 (6 bases each). The germline V gene encodes CDR1 LNHDA and CDR2 SQIVND (reference sequence). CDR3 length equals 16 residues. The V gene lost 5 bases and the J gene lost 1 base, with 14 bases spanning the gap.

The V call is TRBV15, the J call TRBJ1-5; a possible D gene is TRBD1 (5 bases). CDR3 length: 15 residues. CDR1 and CDR2 from the germline V gene are LNHNV and YYDKDF (reference sequence). The V end was cut by 5 bases, the J end by 2 bases, with 13 bases between. Here the CDR3 DNA reads TGTGCCACCAGCTCTCAGGGAGGCGGCAATCAGCCCCAGCATTTT. Residues: CATSSQGGGNQPQHF.

This sequence joins TRBV6-5 and TRBJ2-1; 13 bases agree with TRBD2. The germline V gene encodes CDR1 MNHEY and CDR2 SVGAGI. CDR3 size: 14 residues. The V segment lost 6 bases and the J segment 9 bases; nucleotides outside the gene matches: 5. The CDR3 DNA is TGTGCCAGCAGGGGACTAGCGGGGTCCCTTGAGCAGTTCTTC. Translated, it gives CASRGLAGSLEQFF.

The J gene is TRBJ2-2, the V gene TRBV4-3, with D possibly TRBD2 on 6 matching bases. This CDR3 contains 14 residues. The V and J ends lost 1 base and 6 bases respectively, with 9 bases between them. Germline V lookup: CDR1 LGHNA, CDR2 YSLEER. CDR3 DNA sequence: TGCGCCAGCAGCCAAGGGGACTCCTCCGGGGAGCTGTTTTTT. Protein product: CASSQGDSSGELFF.

This rearrangement joins TRBV7-8 to TRBJ1-4, with 8 bases identical to TRBD1. J lost 7 bases, V lost 4 bases, and 14 bases had no gene match. The CDR3 contains 17 residues. Germline V lookup: CDR1 SGHVS, CDR2 FQNEAQ. The CDR3: CASSSDRGQRVFEKLFF. CDR3 nucleotides: TGTGCCAGCAGCTCAGACAGGGGTCAGCGGGTATTTGAAAAACTGTTTTTT. Full variable domain (missing parts from reference TRBV7-8 and TRBJ1-4): GAGVSQSPRYKVAKRGQDVALRCDPISGHVSLFWYQQALGQGPEFLTYFQNEAQLDKSGLPSDRFFAERPEGSVSTLKIQRTQQEDSAVYLCASSSDRGQRVFEKLFFGSGTQLSVL.

The chain is built from TRBV9 and TRBJ1-6; weak D call: TRBD1 (5 bases). V dropped 1 base and J dropped 9 bases, with 17 bases sitting between them. Germline V lookup: CDR1 SGDLS, CDR2 YYNGEE. The CDR3 has 16 residues. Here the CDR3 reads CASSVNSALGGSPLHF. The DNA of the CDR3 is TGTGCCAGCAGCGTAAATTCCGCCCTCGGGGGTTCACCCCTCCACTTT.

V usage is TRBV7-9 and J usage is TRBJ1-2; TRBD1 might be the D (5 bases). This CDR3 contains 14 residues. CDR1 and CDR2 from the germline V gene are SEHNR and FQNEAQ (reference sequence). V shed 0 bases and J shed 9 bases, with 14 bases lying between them. The CDR3 DNA is TGTGCCAGCAGCTTAGCCGGGACTGAAAGACGCTACACCTTC. Translating it yields CASSLAGTERRYTF.

This clone was counted a few times. The genes are TRBV30 and TRBJ1-3, with D perhaps TRBD1 (6 bases). CDR3 size: 15 residues. Trimming left V 5 bases short and J 0 bases short, with 14 bases between. The V gene's germline CDR1 is GTSNPN and CDR2 SVGIG (reference sequence). The CDR3 sequence: CAWGPTGYSGNTIYF. The DNA of the CDR3 is TGTGCCTGGGGGCCTACAGGGTACTCTGGAAACACCATATATTTT.

This chain joins TRBV10-2 and TRBJ1-5, with D hard to call. Germline lookup yields CDR1 WSHSY and CDR2 SAAADI. The CDR3 consists of 14 residues. The V gene lost 2 bases and the J gene lost 3 bases, with 8 bases spanning the gap. CDR3: CASSEMTNNQPQHF. The CDR3 DNA reads TGCGCCAGCAGTGAGATGACAAACAATCAGCCCCAGCATTTT.

The rearrangement joins TRBV5-1 to TRBJ2-3; TRBD2 agrees at 9 bases. Trimming removed 1 base from V and 5 bases from J; junction bases left unmatched: 8. From germline, CDR1 is SGHRS and CDR2 YFSETQ. The CDR3 is made up of 16 amino acids. Here the CDR3 reads CASSLFGRGGVDTQYF. The CDR3 DNA sequence: TGCGCCAGCAGCTTGTTTGGGCGGGGGGGCGTAGATACGCAGTATTTT.

This clone has only one observation. The chain uses TRBV14 and TRBJ2-6, with a weak D call TRBD2 (6 bases). The CDR3 has 16 amino acids. CDR1 is SGHDN and CDR2 is FVKESK in the germline V gene. V lost 3 bases and J 0 bases, leaving 9 bases between the germline ends. The CDR3 DNA reads TGTGCCAGCAGCCACGGGGGTTACTCTGGGGCCAACGTCCTGACTTTC. It encodes CASSHGGYSGANVLTF. The full variable domain, rest sourced from reference TRBV14 and TRBJ2-6, is EAGVTQFPSHSVIEKGQTVTLRCDPISGHDNLYWYRRVMGKEIKFLLHFVKESKQDESGMPNNRFLAERTGGTYSTLKVQPAELEDSGVYFCASSHGGYSGANVLTFGAGSRLTVL.

V gene TRBV6-5 combines with J gene TRBJ2-1; D might be TRBD2 (5 bases). Germline V CDR1 and CDR2: MNHEY, SVGAGI. The V end was cut by 6 bases, the J end by 8 bases, with 14 bases between. The CDR3 runs to 13 residues. CDR3: CASSPRLSDEQFF. The CDR3 DNA follows: TGTGCCAGCAGCCCCCGACTATCCGATGAGCAGTTCTTC.

The chain couples TRBV4-1 to TRBJ1-2, with unresolved D. The ends were cut back, 3 bases at V and 0 bases at J, with 11 bases in the middle. Germline CDR1 MGHRA, CDR2 YSYEKL. CDR3 length equals 15 residues. Here the CDR3 reads CASSQAPATNYGYTF. The CDR3 DNA reads TGCGCCAGCAGCCAGGCCCCAGCGACTAACTATGGCTACACCTTC.

This chain links TRBV5-6 with TRBJ1-4; D remains unclear. CDR1 and CDR2 (germline): SGHDT, YYEEEE. This CDR3 is 14 amino acids long. Trimming shortened V by 2 bases and J by 6 bases, and 11 bases separated the two germline ends. The CDR3 spells CASSFSGIDEKLFF. In nucleotides, the CDR3 is TGTGCCAGCAGCTTTTCGGGGATTGATGAAAAACTGTTTTTT.

The chain combines TRBV6-5 with TRBJ2-7; D is unclear. Trimming left V 6 bases short and J 4 bases short, with 13 bases between. Germline lookup yields CDR1 MNHEY and CDR2 SVGAGI. This CDR3 has 13 amino acids. The CDR3: CASRGPGVYEQYV. CDR3 in DNA: TGTGCCAGCAGGGGCCCTGGGGTATACGAGCAGTACGTC.

This chain links TRBV12-3 or TRBV12-4 with TRBJ2-3; D unresolved. Deletions cut 6 bases from V and 6 bases from J, with 10 bases between. The CDR3 sequence is 12 residues long. The CDR3 loop reads CASRPSSDTQYF. DNA of the CDR3: TGTGCCAGCAGGCCGTCGTCGGATACGCAGTATTTT.

The chain employs TRBV2 and TRBJ2-5; tentative D call: TRBD1 (7 bases). The V gene lost 8 bases and the J gene lost 2 bases, with 12 bases spanning the gap. The germline gives CDR1 SNHLY, CDR2 FYNNEI. The CDR3 runs to 13 residues. Here the CDR3 reads CASAGQIQETQYF. Here the CDR3 DNA reads TGTGCCAGCGCGGGACAGATACAAGAGACCCAGTACTTC.

The chain uses TRBV6-5 and TRBJ1-1; no firm D call. The CDR3 consists of 13 residues. Trimming stripped 6 bases from V and 4 bases from J, with 12 bases between. In germline, CDR1 is MNHEY, CDR2 SVGAGI. The CDR3 loop reads CASRREDGTEAFF. CDR3 coding DNA: TGTGCCAGCAGAAGGGAAGATGGCACTGAAGCTTTCTTT.

The chain links TRBV30 to TRBJ1-1; D gene ambiguous. CDR1 is GTSNPN, CDR2 SVGIG, per germline (reference sequence). V shed 0 bases and J shed 0 bases, with 8 bases lying between them. The CDR3 totals 14 residues. CDR3 in amino acids: CAWSVNSMNTEAFF. DNA of the CDR3: TGTGCCTGGAGTGTAAACAGCATGAACACTGAAGCTTTCTTT.

The V call is TRBV12-5, the J call TRBJ1-5; tentative D call: TRBD1 (5 bases). This CDR3 contains 19 residues. CDR1 LGHNT and CDR2 FRNRAP come from the germline V gene. V was clipped by 0 bases and J by 0 bases, with 18 bases between them. CDR3 protein: CASGLVGDGLTFSNQPQHF. CDR3 coding DNA: TGTGCTAGTGGTTTGGTAGGGGATGGGCTAACGTTTAGCAATCAGCCCCAGCATTTT.

This clone was picked up a small number of times. This rearrangement joins TRBV5-1 to TRBJ1-3; perhaps TRBD1 as D (6 bases). Germline-derived CDR1 and CDR2 are SGHRS and YFSETQ. This CDR3 is built from 15 residues. Trimming stripped 0 bases from V and 2 bases from J, with 9 bases between. The DNA of the CDR3 is TGCGCCAGCAGCTTGGCAGGGGTCGCTGGAAACACCATATATTTT. Protein product: CASSLAGVAGNTIYF.

The V call is TRBV18, the J call TRBJ1-5; D gene ambiguous. Looked up from germline, CDR1 is KGHSH and CDR2 is LQKENI. The CDR3 runs 14 residues. Trimming cost V 6 bases and J 4 bases, with 13 bases left between them. CDR3 sequence: CASSLLSLNQPQHF. The CDR3, as DNA: TGTGCCAGCTCCCTCTTGAGCCTAAATCAGCCCCAGCATTTT.